This T cell receptor (beta chain) appears in the sequencing data of a study of OX40 agonist ivuxolimab in advanced cancers. Study conclusions and caveats: On average, a greater number of expanded clones characterised CD8+ T cells relative to CD4+. Partial responders receiving 0.1-3.0 mg/kg showed among the lowest clonal expansion.

This clone was found once. Antigen: not known. There are 15 residues in the CDR3. Trimming removed 4 bases from V and 3 bases from J, with 15 bases in between. The V gene's germline CDR1 is MNHNY and CDR2 SVGAGI (reference sequence). TCRdb keeps only in-frame clones here, not all; method: immunoSEQ multiplex PCR. Among 100,000 to 150,000 clones listed, approximately 90% were seen once. Material: CD4+ or CD8+ T cells sorted from blood, obtained in a trial of the OX40 agonist ivuxolimab. The chain has TRBV6-6 and TRBJ1-1; D is perhaps TRBD1 (5 bases). The clonotype originates from an adult with an advanced solid tumor such as melanoma, head and neck, liver or kidney cancer. The CDR3, as DNA: TGTGCCAGCAGTTGGCAGGGCGGTACGGACACTGAAGCTTTCTTT. Amino acids: CASSWQGGTDTEAFF.